A single sample gave rise to the 26 T cell receptor beta chains below, sequenced in a study of tissue T cells after allogeneic stem cell transplantation. Assay used: immunoSEQ multiplex PCR; TCRdb lists only in-frame clones, some missing. In the table there are about 20,000 clones, 72% of which are singletons. Sequences were obtained from spleen. The receptors here all came from a female BALB/c mouse in good health. MHC haplotype of the strain: H2-d.

To note about this clone: The listed genes are named as in mouse. The read stops 1 residue short of the end of the CDR3; the missing end is completed from the germline J gene. The chain combines TRBV31 with TRBJ2-5; 7 bases match TRBD2. Germline V gene data show CDR1 as GKSSPN and CDR2 as SITVG. The junction had 2 bases not matched to a gene; V was cut back by 3 bases and J by 2 bases. CDR3 length: 13 amino acids. CDR3 in amino acids: CAWRGGVQDTQYF. CDR3 DNA (partial): TGTGCCTGGAGGGGGGGGGTCCAAGACACCCAGTAC.

Remarks on this clone: Mouse gene names apply. The CDR3 end falls 1 residue outside the read, so it is completed with the germline J gene. This chain uses TRBV24 with TRBJ2-1, with D tentatively TRBD1 (5 bases). Germline loops: CDR1 KGHTA, CDR2 FRNEEI. This CDR3 spans 14 amino acids. V was trimmed by 8 bases and J by 1 base, leaving 12 bases between them. CDR3 in amino acids: CASLQTVNYAEQFF. The part of the CDR3 DNA that was read is TGTGCCAGCCTCCAGACAGTAAACTATGCTGAGCAGTTC.

Concerning this clone itself: Germline and genes: mouse. CDR3 sequence: CASSIWTPNTEVFF. CDR3 DNA, as far as it was read: TGTGCCAGCAGTATCTGGACTCCAAACACAGAAGTCTTC. The chain uses TRBV19 and TRBJ1-1; unclear D gene. The read is 1 residue too short to cover the CDR3 end, so that end is filled in from the germline J gene. Germline CDR1 and CDR2: FNHDT and SITEND (reference sequence). V dropped 2 bases and J dropped 0 bases, with 8 bases sitting between them. This CDR3 is 14 amino acids long.

In the case of this clone: The germline and genes are mouse ones. The read stops 1 residue short of the end of the CDR3; the missing end is completed from the germline J gene. This rearrangement joins TRBV5 to TRBJ1-3; 7 positions agree with TRBD1. In germline, CDR1 is LGHNA, CDR2 YNLKQL (reference sequence). V shed 2 bases, J shed 2 bases, and the junction held 0 bases outside the gene matches. The CDR3 consists of 14 residues. CDR3 in amino acids: CASSQQGAGNTLYF. CDR3 bases read: TGTGCCAGCAGCCAACAGGGGGCTGGAAATACGCTCTAT.

This clone has only one observation. These gene names are mouse names. Read sequence stops 1 residue before the CDR3 end, and the germline J gene provides the missing end. V gene TRBV20 combines with J gene TRBJ2-3; tentatively, D is TRBD1 (6 bases). V was cut by 0 bases and J by 1 base, with 8 bases left in between. CDR3 length: 14 residues. Germline-derived CDR1 and CDR2 are GFQATS and STVNSAI. CDR3 protein: CGAREQGGAETLYF. The DNA read from the CDR3 is TGTGGTGCTAGGGAACAGGGTGGTGCAGAAACGCTGTAT.

On this clone: These gene names are mouse names. The read ends 1 residue before the CDR3 terminus; that terminus is restored from the germline J gene. The chain joins TRBV19 to TRBJ1-4; 7 bases line up with TRBD1. The CDR3 runs 14 residues. Germline V gene lookup returns CDR1 FNHDT and CDR2 SITEND (reference sequence). After removal of 2 bases from V and 5 bases from J, the junction contained 3 bases not matched to a gene. CDR3 DNA, as far as it was read: TGTGCCAGCAGTATGGGACAGAAGAACGAAAGATTATTT. Translated, it gives CASSMGQKNERLF. The full-length CDR3 reads as CASSMGQKNERLFF.

Note on this clone: The germline and genes are mouse ones. The read ends 1 residue shy of where the CDR3 ends; the end is completed using the germline J gene. The J gene is TRBJ1-4, the V gene TRBV14; no clear D. Per the germline V gene, CDR1 is SGHDT and CDR2 is FRDEAV. The V end was cut by 4 bases, the J end by 1 base, with 11 bases between. This CDR3 is built from 15 residues. CDR3 in amino acids: CASSPTPHSNERLFF. The CDR3 bases that were read are TGTGCCAGCAGTCCGACACCTCATTCCAACGAAAGATTATTT.

Comments on this clone: Genes and germline are mouse. Read coverage stops 1 residue before the CDR3 terminus; the germline J gene supplies the remainder. This chain joins TRBV31 and TRBJ2-5; TRBD2 aligns across 7 bases. Germline CDR1 and CDR2: GKSSPN and SITVG. Trimming removed 0 bases from V and 4 bases from J; junction bases left unmatched: 4. The CDR3 is 14 residues long. The CDR3 sequence is CAWSLKLGKDTQYF. The part of the CDR3 DNA that was read is TGTGCCTGGAGTCTAAAACTGGGGAAAGACACCCAGTAC.

As regards this clone: Gene names are mouse gene names. The missing CDR3 end, 1 residue past where the read stops, is filled in from the germline J gene. The chain combines TRBV29 with TRBJ2-1; maybe TRBD1 (6 bases). This CDR3 comprises 15 residues. Germline V lookup: CDR1 MSHET, CDR2 SYDVDS. V shed 0 bases and J shed 7 bases, with 13 bases lying between them. The CDR3 bases that were read are TGTGCTAGCAGTTTATCGACGGCAGGGGTCGCTGAGCAGTTC. It encodes CASSLSTAGVAEQF. The entire CDR3 reads CASSLSTAGVAEQFF.

Concerning this clone itself: Gene labels here are mouse ones. The read falls 1 residue short of the CDR3 end, and the missing part is taken from the germline J gene. This sequence joins TRBV22 and TRBJ2-5; the table names TRBD2, a call not compared with the DNA. TRBV22 is termed a pseudogene. The CDR3 runs 13 residues. The CDR3 DNA, read in part, is TGTGCCAGCAAGACTGGGGACCAAGACACCCAGTAC. Its protein is CASKTGDQDTQY. The full CDR3 is CASKTGDQDTQYF.

A word on this clone: These gene names are mouse names. The read is 1 residue too short to cover the CDR3 end, so that end is filled in from the germline J gene. The chain is built from TRBV13-1 and TRBJ1-2; D is perhaps TRBD1 (5 bases). Germline values: CDR1 NSHNY, CDR2 SYGAGN. With 0 bases removed from V and 1 base from J, the gap between germline ends came to 7 bases. This CDR3 region has 14 residues. The DNA read from the CDR3 is TGTGCCAGCAGTGATGCAGGGTTAAACTCCGACTACACC. This translates into CASSDAGLNSDYT. The whole CDR3 protein is CASSDAGLNSDYTF.

The sample holds one count of this clone. Here the gene names and germline are mouse. The read ends 1 residue before the CDR3 terminus; that terminus is restored from the germline J gene. The genes are TRBV24 and TRBJ2-4; no clear D. V was trimmed by 6 bases and J by 0 bases, leaving 1 base between them. The CDR3 is made up of 11 amino acids. The germline V gene has CDR1 KGHTA and CDR2 FRNEEI. CDR3 bases read: TGTGCCAGCAGGAGTCAAAACACCTTGTAC. Amino acid sequence: CASRSQNTLY. The whole CDR3 reads CASRSQNTLYF.

This clone has more than one count but fewer than ten. Genes and germline come from the mouse. The read ends 1 residue early relative to the CDR3; the germline J gene fills the gap. This sequence joins TRBV2 and TRBJ2-1, with TRBD2 identical over 11 bases. Germline CDR1 is LGHNA and CDR2 is YSYQKL. V lost 4 bases, J lost 1 base, and 3 bases stayed unmatched. CDR3 size: 16 residues. This CDR3 is CASSPRDWGNYAEQFF. The DNA read from the CDR3 is TGTGCCAGCAGCCCGAGGGACTGGGGGAACTATGCTGAGCAGTTC.

Note on this clone: These gene names are mouse names. The read ends 1 residue before the CDR3 terminus; that terminus is restored from the germline J gene. The chain employs TRBV5 and TRBJ2-5, with D unresolved. Germline V lookup: CDR1 LGHNA, CDR2 YNLKQL (reference sequence). The CDR3 totals 15 residues. The V gene lost 0 bases and the J gene lost 0 bases, with 7 bases spanning the gap. The sequenced part of the CDR3 DNA is TGTGCCAGCAGCCAAGATGGGAATAACCAAGACACCCAGTAC. This codes for CASSQDGNNQDTQY. The full CDR3 reads CASSQDGNNQDTQYF.

A word on this clone: Genes and germline come from the mouse. The read finishes 1 residue shy of the CDR3 end, and the germline J gene is used to complete it. This sequence joins TRBV1 and TRBJ2-1; 7 nucleotides align to TRBD2. This CDR3 has 16 amino acids. Germline CDR1 NSQYPW, CDR2 LRSPGD (reference sequence). V shed 0 bases and J 1 base; nucleotides not matched to a gene: 3. Incomplete CDR3 DNA: TGCACCTGCAGTGCAGATGGCTGGGGGAACTATGCTGAGCAGTTC. It is translated as CTCSADGWGNYAEQF. In full, the CDR3 is CTCSADGWGNYAEQFF.

This clone occurred a few times. Gene names and germline refer to mouse. The CDR3 end falls 1 residue outside the read, so it is completed with the germline J gene. The chain joins TRBV1 to TRBJ2-7; 12 bases fit TRBD2. The trim removed 4 bases at V and 6 bases at J, leaving 4 bases unmatched. The CDR3 has 14 amino acids. In germline, CDR1 is NSQYPW, CDR2 LRSPGD (reference sequence). Here the CDR3 reads CTCSGLGGRSEQYF. The DNA read from the CDR3 is TGCACCTGCAGTGGACTGGGGGGGCGCAGTGAACAGTAC.

Remarks on this clone: The gene names here belong to mouse. The CDR3 is cut off 1 residue early in the read; its end comes from the germline J gene. This rearrangement joins TRBV13-3 to TRBJ2-7; 9 bases align to TRBD2. J was trimmed by 0 bases and V by 5 bases; bases with no gene match: 3. The CDR3 is 14 residues long. Germline V gives CDR1 NNHDY, CDR2 SYVADS. Here the CDR3 reads CASRRTGDSYEQYF. The covered CDR3 bases are TGTGCCAGCAGGCGGACTGGGGACTCCTATGAACAGTAC.

Concerning this clone itself: Germline and genes here are mouse. The sequenced CDR3 bases are TGTGCCAGCAGTATACGCTGGGGGAGTCAAAACACCTTGTAC. Translating it yields CASSIRWGSQNTLY. The whole CDR3 protein reads CASSIRWGSQNTLYF. This chain joins TRBV19 and TRBJ2-4, with 7 positions matching TRBD2. Sequencing ends 1 residue short of the CDR3 end; the germline J gene provides the rest. The CDR3 is made up of 15 amino acids. Losses at the gene ends were 1 base for V and 0 bases for J; bases not matched to a gene: 2. Germline-derived CDR1 and CDR2 are FNHDT and SITEND (reference sequence).

Worth noting for this clone: Gene names denote mouse genes. CDR3 loop: CASREISNERLFF. The CDR3 bases that were read are TGTGCTAGCCGGGAAATTTCCAACGAAAGATTATTT. The chain carries TRBV29 and TRBJ1-4; D is ambiguous. The CDR3 is cut off 1 residue early in the read; its end comes from the germline J gene. CDR1 is MSHET and CDR2 is SYDVDS in the germline V gene. The CDR3 totals 13 residues. With 8 bases removed from V and 0 bases from J, the gap between germline ends came to 7 bases.

In the case of this clone: Mouse gene names and germline throughout. Read data end 1 residue before the CDR3 end; the end is taken from the germline J gene. This chain connects TRBV31 to TRBJ2-4; D unclear. Germline CDR1 is GKSSPN and CDR2 is SITVG. Trimming left V 0 bases short and J 10 bases short, with 8 bases between. The CDR3 length is 11 residues. CDR3 sequence: CAWSLTESLYF. The sequenced CDR3 bases are TGTGCCTGGAGTCTAACGGAGTCCTTGTAC.

A word on this clone: Gene names follow the mouse nomenclature. The read gets to within 1 residue of the CDR3 end, and the germline J gene fills in the rest. V usage is TRBV13-1 and J usage is TRBJ2-7, with 8 bases fitting TRBD2. The V gene's germline CDR1 is NSHNY and CDR2 SYGAGN. V shed 6 bases, J shed 2 bases, and the junction held 4 bases outside the gene matches. The CDR3 length is 13 residues. The CDR3 sequence is CASKMGGTYEQYF. The sequenced part of the CDR3 DNA is TGTGCCAGCAAAATGGGGGGGACCTATGAACAGTAC.

This clone has a handful of counts. Any gene name here is a mouse gene name. The sequenced fragment ends 1 residue before the CDR3 boundary, so the rest is inferred from the germline J gene. V usage is TRBV2 and J usage is TRBJ1-3; TRBD1 agrees at 7 bases. Germline V lookup: CDR1 LGHNA, CDR2 YSYQKL. CDR3 length: 16 residues. V gave up 2 bases and J gave up 1 base; unmatched junction bases: 5. The CDR3 sequence is CASSQREGASGNTLYF. The CDR3 bases that were read are TGTGCCAGCAGCCAACGGGAGGGGGCATCTGGAAATACGCTCTAT.

Worth noting for this clone: Gene names are the mouse ones. The sequenced fragment ends 1 residue before the CDR3 boundary, so the rest is inferred from the germline J gene. This chain joins TRBV1 and TRBJ1-1; TRBD1 might be the D (6 bases). V was trimmed by 3 bases and J by 3 bases, leaving 14 bases between them. The germline V gene encodes CDR1 NSQYPW and CDR2 LRSPGD (reference sequence). This CDR3 has 15 amino acids. The CDR3 bases that were read are TGCACCTGCAGTGCTGGGACAATGGGGGACACAGAAGTCTTC. It encodes CTCSAGTMGDTEVF. The entire CDR3 protein is CTCSAGTMGDTEVFF.

With respect to this clone: Germline and genes here are mouse. The CDR3 extends 1 residue past the end of the read, so its final part is completed from the germline J gene. The chain recombines TRBV5 with TRBJ1-1; D is possibly TRBD1 (6 bases). The germline V gene has CDR1 LGHNA and CDR2 YNLKQL (reference sequence). This CDR3 comprises 14 residues. V was shortened by 1 base and J by 1 base, with 7 bases between the two germline ends. CDR3 DNA (partial): TGTGCCAGCAGCCAAGGGACAGCGAACACAGAAGTCTTC. It codes for CASSQGTANTEVF. The entire CDR3 is CASSQGTANTEVFF.

Comment on this clone: The genes and germline here are from mouse. The read comes to an end 1 residue before the CDR3 does, leaving the germline J gene to fill in the end. The chain employs TRBV29 and TRBJ2-4; TRBD1 agrees at 7 bases. CDR1 and CDR2 from the germline V gene are MSHET and SYDVDS. CDR3 length: 13 residues. Trimming took 4 bases from V and 4 from J; bases not matched to a gene: 2. The CDR3 spells CASSSGQKNTLYF. The sequenced CDR3 bases are TGTGCTAGCAGTTCGGGACAGAAAAACACCTTGTAC. Combining the CDR3 with reference TRBV29 and TRBJ2-4 gives the whole variable domain DMKVTQMPRYLIKRMGENVLLECGQDMSHETMYWYRQDPGLGLQLIYISYDVDSNSEGDIPKGYRVSRKKREHFSLILDSAKTNQTSVYFCASSSGQKNTLYFGAGTRLSVL.

In regard to this clone: All gene names here are mouse names. The CDR3 is cut off 1 residue early in the read; its end comes from the germline J gene. The chain is built from TRBV3 and TRBJ1-4, with TRBD1 matching over 11 bases. The junction had 7 bases not matched to a gene; V was cut back by 4 bases and J by 0 bases. Germline CDR1 reads SNHLY; CDR2 reads FYNGKV (reference sequence). CDR3 length: 18 amino acids. CDR3 amino acids: CASSSGQGGLFSNERLFF. Incomplete CDR3 DNA: TGTGCCAGCAGCTCGGGACAGGGGGGCCTCTTTTCCAACGAAAGATTATTT. The full variable domain, its missing parts supplied by reference TRBV3 and TRBJ1-4, is GPKVLQIPSHQIIDMGQMVTLNCDPVSNHLYFYWYKQILGQQMEFLVNFYNGKVMEKSKLFKDQFSVERPDGSYFTLKIQPTALEDSAVYFCASSSGQGGLFSNERLFFGHGTKLSVL.